The next 27 T cell receptor beta chains were all read from a single sample in a study of CD8 T cells in ankylosing spondylitis. TCRdb fed the 5' RACE reads into MiXCR, producing one record per CDR3 protein. The table has roughly 150,000 distinct CDR3 sequences, about a third seen once. Source material: synovial fluid, either unsorted or a sorted T cell fraction (not recorded which). All receptors derive from a male donor with ankylosing spondylitis.

The rearrangement joins TRBV5-1 to TRBJ2-7; TRBD2 matches at 9 bases. Per germline, CDR1 SGHRS and CDR2 YFSETQ. The V gene end was trimmed by 7 bases and the J gene end by 5 bases; junction bases not matched to a gene: 7. The CDR3 is 13 amino acids. CDR3 nucleotides: TGCGCCAGCGGGCGGGGGGGCCGGGACGAGCAGTACTTC. Its translation is CASGRGGRDEQYF.

DNA for the CDR3: TGCAGCGCCCATCGGGCGGGACGTAATAATGAGCAGTTCTTC. Encoded protein: CSAHRAGRNNEQFF. The gene calls are TRBV29-1 and TRBJ2-1, with D tentatively TRBD2 (6 bases). Trimming removed 7 bases at V and 7 bases at J, with 20 bases between. This CDR3 has 14 residues. CDR1 is SQVTM and CDR2 is ANQGSEA in the germline V gene.

This clonotype was detected many times. This chain connects TRBV24-1 to TRBJ2-2; 11 bases map to TRBD2. Germline V gives CDR1 KGHDR, CDR2 SFDVKD. The length of the CDR3 is 20 residues. With 0 bases clipped from V and 0 bases from J, the junction kept 8 bases outside the gene matches. CDR3 amino acids: CATSDLQGTSGVANTGELFF. CDR3 coding DNA: TGTGCCACCAGTGATTTGCAGGGGACTAGCGGAGTCGCGAACACCGGGGAGCTGTTTTTT.

The chain recombines TRBV30 with TRBJ2-1; possible D gene TRBD1, 6 bases. Germline V gene data show CDR1 as GTSNPN and CDR2 as SVGIG (reference sequence). This CDR3 spans 14 amino acids. Deletions cut 4 bases from V and 4 bases from J, with 14 bases between. CDR3: CAWTRPDRYNEQFF. CDR3 sequence (DNA): TGTGCCTGGACCCGACCTGACAGGTACAATGAGCAGTTCTTC.

The chain carries TRBV20-1 and TRBJ2-5; TRBD2 aligns across 8 bases. The CDR3 consists of 15 residues. Germline lookup yields CDR1 DFQATT and CDR2 SNEGSKA (reference sequence). CDR3 sequence (DNA): TGCGGGGGGGGACTAGGGACGGGAGCCCAAGAGACCCAGTACTTC. Translating gives CGGGLGTGAQETQYF.

This clonotype was detected many times. V gene TRBV6-2 or TRBV6-3 combines with J gene TRBJ2-1; D perhaps matches TRBD1 (5 bases). V was pared by 7 bases and J by 0 bases, with 10 bases between. The CDR3 extends over 14 amino acids. Germline V gives CDR1 MNHEY, CDR2 SVGEGT. CDR3 in amino acids: CASIGDSSYNEQFF. The CDR3 region has the DNA TGTGCCAGCATTGGAGACAGCTCCTACAATGAGCAGTTCTTC.

This clonotype has a single count. The rearrangement uses TRBV20-1 and TRBJ2-7; 8 bases match TRBD2. V shed 7 bases and J 5 bases; nucleotides not matched to a gene: 7. CDR1 and CDR2 from the germline V gene are DFQATT and SNEGSKA (reference sequence). This CDR3 is 12 amino acids long. This chain's CDR3 is CSVSGSVNEQYF. For the CDR3, the DNA is TGCAGTGTCAGCGGGAGCGTCAACGAGCAGTACTTC.

The table lists this clonotype with a count of one. J is TRBJ1-1 and V is TRBV6-1; D is perhaps TRBD1 (6 bases). V shed 6 bases and J shed 0 bases, with 14 bases lying between them. CDR1 is MNHNS and CDR2 is SASEGT in the germline V gene. The length of the CDR3 is 15 residues. Here the CDR3 reads CASRGKQGMNTEAFF. CDR3 nucleotides: TGTGCCAGCAGAGGAAAACAGGGCATGAACACTGAAGCTTTCTTT.

The rearrangement links TRBV6-5 to TRBJ1-2; tentative D call: TRBD1 (5 bases). The CDR3 extends over 14 amino acids. Trimming left V 0 bases short and J 8 bases short, with 13 bases between. Germline CDR1 is MNHEY and CDR2 is SVGAGI. The CDR3 DNA is TGTGCCAGCAGTTACTCATTCAGGGAGGTGGGCTACACCTTC. It specifies CASSYSFREVGYTF.

This clonotype was counted only a few times. V and J are TRBV14 and TRBJ2-1; D is unresolved. V lost 2 bases and J 3 bases, leaving 5 bases between the germline ends. CDR3 size: 13 residues. CDR1 is SGHDN and CDR2 is FVKESK in the germline V gene. Here the CDR3 reads CASSQQIYNEQFF. The CDR3 DNA reads TGTGCCAGCAGCCAACAAATCTACAATGAGCAGTTCTTC.

This clonotype came up a few times. This sequence joins TRBV6-2 or TRBV6-3 and TRBJ2-1; the D gene is possibly TRBD2 (6 bases). CDR3 length: 15 residues. The V gene lost 8 bases and the J gene lost 0 bases, with 14 bases spanning the gap. Germline V gene data show CDR1 as MNHEY and CDR2 as SVGEGT. The CDR3, as DNA: TGTGCCAGCGTAATAGCGGAGAGCTCCTACAATGAGCAGTTCTTC. Translating gives CASVIAESSYNEQFF.

This rearrangement joins TRBV6-5 to TRBJ1-1; D not resolved. The CDR3 has 17 residues. Trimming left V 2 bases short and J 1 base short, with 17 bases between. Per germline, CDR1 MNHEY and CDR2 SVGAGI. The CDR3 DNA reads as TGTGCCAGCAGTTACAGGAACGGGAGACGAACGAACACTGAAGCTTTCTTT. Translation: CASSYRNGRRTNTEAFF.

This rearrangement joins TRBV7-2 to TRBJ2-5; no clear D gene. V dropped 8 bases and J dropped 2 bases, with 9 bases sitting between them. This CDR3 is built from 12 residues. The germline V gene encodes CDR1 SGHTA and CDR2 FQGNSA. The CDR3 loop is CASLMRQETQYF. CDR3 coding DNA: TGTGCCAGCTTAATGCGTCAAGAGACCCAGTACTTC. The whole variable domain, filled in from reference TRBV7-2 and TRBJ2-5, reads GAGVSQSPSNKVTEKGKDVELRCDPISGHTALYWYRQSLGQGLEFLIYFQGNSAPDKSGLPSDRFSAERTGGSVSTLTIQRTQQEDSAVYLCASLMRQETQYFGPGTRLLVL.

This clonotype has a handful of counts. The gene calls are TRBV12-3 or TRBV12-4 and TRBJ1-6; 9 bases fit TRBD1. The ends lost 6 bases at V and 6 bases at J; junction bases unmatched: 3. The CDR3 runs 14 residues. The CDR3 DNA reads TGTGCCAGCAGCTGGGGACAGGGTAATTCACCCCTCCACTTT. This sequence encodes CASSWGQGNSPLHF.

The chain employs TRBV28 and TRBJ2-2, with 7 nucleotides matching TRBD2. In germline, CDR1 is MDHEN, CDR2 SYDVKM. This CDR3 has 13 amino acids. The junction had 4 bases not matched to a gene; V was cut back by 5 bases and J by 7 bases. CDR3 coding DNA: TGTGCCAGCAGTGAACTAGCGCGCGGGGAGCTGTTTTTT. Protein: CASSELARGELFF.

This chain joins TRBV20-1 and TRBJ2-1; 7 bases match TRBD2. V shed 0 bases, J shed 9 bases, and the junction held 5 bases outside the gene matches. This CDR3 is 13 amino acids long. The germline gives CDR1 DFQATT, CDR2 SNEGSKA (reference sequence). The CDR3 bases are TGCAGTGCTAGAGATGCGGGAGAACGTGAGCAGTTCTTC. Translating it yields CSARDAGEREQFF.

This clonotype was detected only a few times. The rearrangement uses TRBV5-5 and TRBJ1-1, with D uncertain. The V gene's germline CDR1 is SGHKS and CDR2 YYEKEE (reference sequence). V lost 4 bases, J lost 5 bases, and 21 bases lay in between. This CDR3 comprises 16 residues. The CDR3 is CASSPLVQRSRTEAFF. In DNA form, the CDR3 reads TGTGCCAGCAGCCCCCTTGTCCAGCGAAGTAGAACTGAAGCTTTCTTT.

V usage is TRBV5-8 and J usage is TRBJ2-2, with 7 bases lining up with TRBD1. Germline trimming cut 5 bases from V and 4 bases from J; bases unmatched to any gene: 5. The CDR3 loop spans 14 amino acids. CDR1 SGHTS and CDR2 YDEGEE come from the germline V gene. CDR3 in DNA: TGTGCCAGCAGGCGTCCAGGGGGCACCGGGGAGCTGTTTTTT. Its translation is CASRRPGGTGELFF.

This chain connects TRBV2 to TRBJ2-7; no clear D gene. The CDR3 runs 14 residues. Per the germline V gene, CDR1 is SNHLY and CDR2 is FYNNEI. Trimming took off 6 bases at V and 3 bases at J, with 15 bases between the two ends. The CDR3 DNA reads as TGTGCCAGCAGGGGCCTTATCAGCCACTACGAGCAGTACTTC. Translated, it gives CASRGLISHYEQYF. The full variable domain, completed using reference TRBV2 and TRBJ2-7, is EPEVTQTPSHQVTQMGQEVILRCVPISNHLYFYWYRQILGQKVEFLVSFYNNEISEKSEIFDDQFSVERPDGSNFTLKIRSTKLEDSAMYFCASRGLISHYEQYFGPGTRLTVT.

The table lists this clonotype with many counts. The genes are TRBV29-1 and TRBJ2-7, with 7 nucleotides matching TRBD1. This CDR3 spans 14 amino acids. The V segment lost 1 base and the J segment 2 bases; nucleotides outside the gene matches: 5. Germline-derived CDR1 and CDR2 are SQVTM and ANQGSEA. The CDR3 is CSVEGRTGAYEQYF. CDR3 DNA: TGCAGCGTTGAAGGTCGAACAGGGGCCTACGAGCAGTACTTC.

The chain employs TRBV20-1 and TRBJ1-4; D is uncertain. Germline CDR1 reads DFQATT; CDR2 reads SNEGSKA (reference sequence). Trimming removed 6 bases at V and 0 bases at J, with 17 bases between. There are 16 residues in the CDR3. The CDR3 bases are TGCAGTGCCATCCGGGGTGGGTGGTCAACTAATGAAAAACTGTTTTTT. It encodes CSAIRGGWSTNEKLFF.

J is TRBJ2-7 and V is TRBV6-1, with D tentatively TRBD1 (5 bases). Per the germline V gene, CDR1 is MNHNS and CDR2 is SASEGT. The V and J ends lost 5 bases and 3 bases respectively, with 11 bases between them. The CDR3 covers 13 residues. Written as DNA, the CDR3 is TGTGCCAGCAGTCGGACATATTACTACGAGCAGTACTTC. Amino acids: CASSRTYYYEQYF.

The V and J genes are TRBV4-1 and TRBJ1-5; the D is unclear. Trimming stripped 4 bases from V and 4 bases from J, with 8 bases between. The germline gives CDR1 MGHRA, CDR2 YSYEKL. The CDR3 runs 13 residues. CDR3 DNA sequence: TGCGCCAGCAGCCTCCAGGAAAATCAGCCCCAGCATTTT. It is translated as CASSLQENQPQHF.

This clonotype showed up many times. The genes are TRBV7-2 and TRBJ2-2; D gene unclear. Germline CDR1 is SGHTA and CDR2 is FQGNSA. This CDR3 has 13 residues. V lost 4 bases, J lost 6 bases, and 9 bases lay in between. CDR3 DNA: TGTGCCAGCAGCTCCCTAGGCGCCGGGGAGCTGTTTTTT. Translating gives CASSSLGAGELFF. Based on the CDR3 plus reference TRBV7-2 and TRBJ2-2, the full variable domain is GAGVSQSPSNKVTEKGKDVELRCDPISGHTALYWYRQSLGQGLEFLIYFQGNSAPDKSGLPSDRFSAERTGGSVSTLTIQRTQQEDSAVYLCASSSLGAGELFFGEGSRLTVL.

The CDR3 region is CSGTTGDPLGGEKLFF. The CDR3 bases are TGCAGCGGGACGACAGGGGACCCGCTGGGGGGTGAAAAACTGTTTTTT. This sequence joins TRBV29-1 and TRBJ1-4; 8 nucleotides line up with TRBD1. The CDR3 is 16 amino acids. The ends lost 7 bases at V and 7 bases at J; junction bases unmatched: 17. CDR1 is SQVTM and CDR2 is ANQGSEA in the germline V gene.

This clonotype was counted once. The V call is TRBV11-2, the J call TRBJ2-5; the D is unclear. V was trimmed by 7 bases and J by 2 bases, leaving 11 bases between them. Per the germline V gene, CDR1 is SGHAT and CDR2 is FQNNGV. The CDR3 contains 13 residues. The CDR3 sequence: CASTSPSQETQYF. The CDR3 DNA follows: TGTGCCAGCACCTCCCCCAGTCAAGAGACCCAGTACTTC.

V is TRBV7-8 and J is TRBJ2-7; 7 bases line up with TRBD2. The CDR3 contains 13 residues. Per the germline V gene, CDR1 is SGHVS and CDR2 is FQNEAQ. Trimming cost V 1 base and J 7 bases; bases outside gene matches: 4. The CDR3 reads CASSLGGGREQYF. The DNA for the CDR3 is TGTGCCAGCAGCTTAGGGGGGGGTCGGGAGCAGTACTTC.